This TCR beta chain is from a study of shared clonotypes between healthy human individuals. Overall study context: Each donor had three CD4 naive, three CD4 memory, two CD8 naive and one CD8 memory plate.

Profiling relied on immunoSEQ multiplex PCR, and the TCRdb table lists in-frame clones only, not all of them. Here the sample spans approximately 1.5 million clones, 98% being singletons. The donors, all of them Caucasian adults, lived in Nashville, Tennessee. V was clipped by 3 bases and J by 2 bases, with 13 bases between them. The germline V gene encodes CDR1 GTSNPN and CDR2 SVGIG (reference sequence). This CDR3 has 14 residues. This receptor was obtained from a man aged 30 to 45 in good health. The V call is TRBV30, the J call TRBJ1-1, with D unclear. The sequencing sample was made of naive CD4+ T cells sorted from blood. Subset specified: CD45RA+ positively selected. CDR3 in amino acids: CAWRKLGFNTEAFF. In DNA, the CDR3 is TGTGCCTGGAGAAAGCTAGGATTTAACACTGAAGCTTTCTTT.